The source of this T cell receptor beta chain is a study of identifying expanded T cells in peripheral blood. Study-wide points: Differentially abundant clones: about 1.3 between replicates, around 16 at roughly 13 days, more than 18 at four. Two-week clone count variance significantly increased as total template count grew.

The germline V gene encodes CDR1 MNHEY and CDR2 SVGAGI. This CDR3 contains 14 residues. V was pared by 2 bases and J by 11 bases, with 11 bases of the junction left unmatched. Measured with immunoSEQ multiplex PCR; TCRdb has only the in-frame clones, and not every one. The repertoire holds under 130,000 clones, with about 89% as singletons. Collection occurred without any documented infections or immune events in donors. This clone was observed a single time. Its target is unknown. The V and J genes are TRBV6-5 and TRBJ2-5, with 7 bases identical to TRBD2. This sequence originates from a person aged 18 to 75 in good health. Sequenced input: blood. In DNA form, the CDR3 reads TGTGCCAGCAGTTACCTTAAAACTAGCGTGGAGCAGTACTTC. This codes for CASSYLKTSVEQYF.